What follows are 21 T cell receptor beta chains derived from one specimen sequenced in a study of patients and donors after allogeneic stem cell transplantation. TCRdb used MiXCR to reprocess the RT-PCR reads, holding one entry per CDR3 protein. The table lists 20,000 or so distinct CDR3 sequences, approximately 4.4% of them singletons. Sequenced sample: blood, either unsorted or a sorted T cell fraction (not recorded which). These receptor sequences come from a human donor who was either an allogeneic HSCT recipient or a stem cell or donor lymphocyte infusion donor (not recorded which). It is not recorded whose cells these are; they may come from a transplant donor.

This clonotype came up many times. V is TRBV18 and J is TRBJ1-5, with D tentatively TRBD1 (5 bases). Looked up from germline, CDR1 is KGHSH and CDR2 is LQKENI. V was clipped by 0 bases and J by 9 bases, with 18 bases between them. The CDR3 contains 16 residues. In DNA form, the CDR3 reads TGTGCCAGCTCACCACCGGGTAGGGGTGCTGAGGGGCCCCAGCATTTT. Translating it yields CASSPPGRGAEGPQHF.

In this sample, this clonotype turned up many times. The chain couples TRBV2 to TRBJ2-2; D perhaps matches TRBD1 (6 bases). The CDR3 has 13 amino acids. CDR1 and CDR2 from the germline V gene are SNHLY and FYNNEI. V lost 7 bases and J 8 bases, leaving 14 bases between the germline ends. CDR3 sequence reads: CASTPQGSGELFF. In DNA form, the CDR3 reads TGTGCCAGCACACCACAGGGTTCGGGGGAGCTGTTTTTT.

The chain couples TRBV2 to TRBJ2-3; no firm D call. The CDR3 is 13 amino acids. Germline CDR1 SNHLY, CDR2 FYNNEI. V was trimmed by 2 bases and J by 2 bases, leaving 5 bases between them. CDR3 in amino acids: CASSERVTDTQYF. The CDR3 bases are TGTGCCAGCAGTGAAAGGGTCACAGATACGCAGTATTTT.

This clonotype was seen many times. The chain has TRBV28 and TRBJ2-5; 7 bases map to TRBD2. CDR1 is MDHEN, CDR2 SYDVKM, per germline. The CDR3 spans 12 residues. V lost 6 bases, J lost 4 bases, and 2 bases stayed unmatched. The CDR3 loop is CASRGGTETQYF. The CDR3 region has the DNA TGTGCCAGCAGGGGAGGGACAGAGACCCAGTACTTC.

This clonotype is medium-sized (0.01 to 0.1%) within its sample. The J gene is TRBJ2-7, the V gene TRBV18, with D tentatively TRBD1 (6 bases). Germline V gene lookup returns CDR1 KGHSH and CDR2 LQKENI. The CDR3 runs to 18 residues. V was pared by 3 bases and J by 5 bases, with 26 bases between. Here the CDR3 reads CASSPGTSKTHLGNEQYF. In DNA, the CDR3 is TGTGCCAGCTCACCCGGGACATCCAAAACCCATCTGGGGAACGAGCAGTACTTC.

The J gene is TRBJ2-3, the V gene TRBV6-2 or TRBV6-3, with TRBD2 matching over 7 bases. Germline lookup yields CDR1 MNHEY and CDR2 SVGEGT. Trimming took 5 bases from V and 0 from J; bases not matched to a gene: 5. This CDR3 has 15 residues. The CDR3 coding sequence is TGTGCCAGCAGTATCGGACTAGGAAGCACAGATACGCAGTATTTT. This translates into CASSIGLGSTDTQYF.

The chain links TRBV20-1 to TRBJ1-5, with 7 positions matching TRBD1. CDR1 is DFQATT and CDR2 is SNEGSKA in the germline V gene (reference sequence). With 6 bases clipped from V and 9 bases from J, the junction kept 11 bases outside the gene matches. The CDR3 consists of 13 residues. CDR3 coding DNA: TGCAGTGCCCACAGACAGGGCGACAGGCCCCAGCATTTT. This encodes CSAHRQGDRPQHF.

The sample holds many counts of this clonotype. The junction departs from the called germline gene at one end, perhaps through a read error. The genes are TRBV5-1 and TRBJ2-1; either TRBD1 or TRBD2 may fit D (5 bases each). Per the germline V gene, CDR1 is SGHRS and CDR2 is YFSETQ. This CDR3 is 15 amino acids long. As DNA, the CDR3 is TGCGCCAGCAGACAAGCCGGGACCTCCGACAATGAGCAGTTCTTC. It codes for CASRQAGTSDNEQFF.

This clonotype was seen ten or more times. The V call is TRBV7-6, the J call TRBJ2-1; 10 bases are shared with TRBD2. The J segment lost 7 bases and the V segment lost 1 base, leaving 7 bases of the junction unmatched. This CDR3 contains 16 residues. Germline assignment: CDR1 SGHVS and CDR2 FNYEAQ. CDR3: CASSLERGGPRNEQFF. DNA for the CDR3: TGTGCCAGCAGCTTAGAGCGGGGGGGGCCACGAAATGAGCAGTTCTTC.

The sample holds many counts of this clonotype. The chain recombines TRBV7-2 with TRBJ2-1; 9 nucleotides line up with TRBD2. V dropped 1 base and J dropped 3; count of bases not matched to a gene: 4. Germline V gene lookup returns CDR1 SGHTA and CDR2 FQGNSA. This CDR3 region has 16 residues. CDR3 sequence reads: CASSLEASGVYNEQFF. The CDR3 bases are TGTGCCAGCAGCTTAGAGGCTAGCGGGGTCTACAATGAGCAGTTCTTC.

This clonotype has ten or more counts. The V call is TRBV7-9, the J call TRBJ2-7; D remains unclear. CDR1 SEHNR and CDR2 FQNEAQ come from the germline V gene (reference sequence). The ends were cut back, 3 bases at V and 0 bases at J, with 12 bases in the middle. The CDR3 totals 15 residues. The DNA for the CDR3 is TGTGCCAGCAGCTTGATGGGCAGCAGCTCCTACGAGCAGTACTTC. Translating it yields CASSLMGSSSYEQYF. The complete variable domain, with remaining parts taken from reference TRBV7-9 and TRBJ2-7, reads DTGVSQNPRHKITKRGQNVTFRCDPISEHNRLYWYRQTLGQGPEFLTYFQNEAQLEKSRLLSDRFSAERPKGSFSTLEIQRTEQGDSAMYLCASSLMGSSSYEQYFGPGTRLTVT.

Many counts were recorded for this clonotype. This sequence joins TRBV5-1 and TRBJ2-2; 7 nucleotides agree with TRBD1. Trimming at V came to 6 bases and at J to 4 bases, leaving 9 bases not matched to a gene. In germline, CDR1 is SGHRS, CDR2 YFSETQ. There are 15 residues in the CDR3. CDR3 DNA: TGCGCCAGCAACCAGAGGGGGCAAGGCACCGGGGAGCTGTTTTTT. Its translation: CASNQRGQGTGELFF. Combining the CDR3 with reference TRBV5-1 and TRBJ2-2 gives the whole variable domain KAGVTQTPRYLIKTRGQQVTLSCSPISGHRSVSWYQQTPGQGLQFLFEYFSETQRNKGNFPGRFSGRQFSNSRSEMNVSTLELGDSALYLCASNQRGQGTGELFFGEGSRLTVL.

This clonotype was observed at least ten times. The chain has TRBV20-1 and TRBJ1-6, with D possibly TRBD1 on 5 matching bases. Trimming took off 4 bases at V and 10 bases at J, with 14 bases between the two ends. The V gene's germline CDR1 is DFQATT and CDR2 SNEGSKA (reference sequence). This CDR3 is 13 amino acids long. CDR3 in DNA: TGCAGTGCTAAGGAGAGGGGCTTATCACCCCTCCACTTT. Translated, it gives CSAKERGLSPLHF.

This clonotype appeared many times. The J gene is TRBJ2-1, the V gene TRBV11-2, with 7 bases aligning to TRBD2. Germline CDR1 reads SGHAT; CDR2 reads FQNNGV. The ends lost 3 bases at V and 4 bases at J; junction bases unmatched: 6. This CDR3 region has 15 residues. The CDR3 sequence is CASSFGLAGYNEQFF. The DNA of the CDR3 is TGTGCCAGCAGCTTCGGATTAGCGGGTTACAATGAGCAGTTCTTC.

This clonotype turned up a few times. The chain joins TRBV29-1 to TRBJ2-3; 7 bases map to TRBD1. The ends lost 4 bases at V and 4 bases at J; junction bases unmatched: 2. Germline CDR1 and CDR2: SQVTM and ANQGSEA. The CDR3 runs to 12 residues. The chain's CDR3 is CSVGTGADTQYF. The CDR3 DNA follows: TGCAGCGTTGGGACAGGCGCAGATACGCAGTATTTT.

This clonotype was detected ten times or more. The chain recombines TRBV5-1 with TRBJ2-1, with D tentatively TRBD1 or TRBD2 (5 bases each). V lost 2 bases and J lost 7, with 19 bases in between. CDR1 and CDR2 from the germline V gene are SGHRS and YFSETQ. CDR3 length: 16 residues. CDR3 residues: CASSFPRDGGLNEQFF. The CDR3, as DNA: TGCGCCAGCAGCTTCCCCCGGGATGGGGGTTTGAATGAGCAGTTCTTC.

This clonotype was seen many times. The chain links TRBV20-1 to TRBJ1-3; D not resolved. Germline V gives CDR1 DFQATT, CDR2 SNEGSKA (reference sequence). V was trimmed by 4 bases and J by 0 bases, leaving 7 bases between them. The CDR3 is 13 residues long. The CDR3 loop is CSAIDPSGNTIYF. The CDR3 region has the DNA TGCAGTGCTATCGATCCCTCTGGAAACACCATATATTTT.

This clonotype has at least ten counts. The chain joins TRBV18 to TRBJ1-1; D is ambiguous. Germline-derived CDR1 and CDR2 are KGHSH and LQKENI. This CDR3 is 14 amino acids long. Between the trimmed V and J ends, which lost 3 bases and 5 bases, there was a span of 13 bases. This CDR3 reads CASSPLGSTTEAFF. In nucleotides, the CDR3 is TGTGCCAGCTCACCCCTGGGCAGTACAACTGAAGCTTTCTTT.

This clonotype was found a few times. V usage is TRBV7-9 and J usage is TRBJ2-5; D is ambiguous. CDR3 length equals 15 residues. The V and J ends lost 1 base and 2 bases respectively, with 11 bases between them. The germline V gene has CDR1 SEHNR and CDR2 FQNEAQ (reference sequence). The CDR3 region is CASSLVVARQETQYF. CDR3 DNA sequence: TGTGCCAGCAGCTTAGTGGTAGCCCGACAAGAGACCCAGTACTTC.

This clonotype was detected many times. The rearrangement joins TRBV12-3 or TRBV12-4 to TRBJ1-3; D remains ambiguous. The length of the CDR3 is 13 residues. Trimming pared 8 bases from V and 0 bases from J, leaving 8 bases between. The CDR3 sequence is CASGPSSGNTIYF. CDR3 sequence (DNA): TGTGCCAGCGGGCCCAGCTCTGGAAACACCATATATTTT.

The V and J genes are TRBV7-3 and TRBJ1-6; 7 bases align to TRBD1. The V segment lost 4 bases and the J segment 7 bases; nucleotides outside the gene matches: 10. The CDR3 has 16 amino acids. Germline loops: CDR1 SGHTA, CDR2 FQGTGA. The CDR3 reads CASSCGTAGANSPLHF. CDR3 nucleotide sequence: TGTGCCAGCAGCTGCGGGACAGCGGGAGCCAATTCACCCCTCCACTTT. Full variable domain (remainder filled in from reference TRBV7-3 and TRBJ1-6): GAGVSQTPSNKVTEKGKYVELRCDPISGHTALYWYRQSLGQGPEFLIYFQGTGAADDSGLPNDRFFAVRPEGSVSTLKIQRTERGDSAVYLCASSCGTAGANSPLHFGNGTRLTVT.